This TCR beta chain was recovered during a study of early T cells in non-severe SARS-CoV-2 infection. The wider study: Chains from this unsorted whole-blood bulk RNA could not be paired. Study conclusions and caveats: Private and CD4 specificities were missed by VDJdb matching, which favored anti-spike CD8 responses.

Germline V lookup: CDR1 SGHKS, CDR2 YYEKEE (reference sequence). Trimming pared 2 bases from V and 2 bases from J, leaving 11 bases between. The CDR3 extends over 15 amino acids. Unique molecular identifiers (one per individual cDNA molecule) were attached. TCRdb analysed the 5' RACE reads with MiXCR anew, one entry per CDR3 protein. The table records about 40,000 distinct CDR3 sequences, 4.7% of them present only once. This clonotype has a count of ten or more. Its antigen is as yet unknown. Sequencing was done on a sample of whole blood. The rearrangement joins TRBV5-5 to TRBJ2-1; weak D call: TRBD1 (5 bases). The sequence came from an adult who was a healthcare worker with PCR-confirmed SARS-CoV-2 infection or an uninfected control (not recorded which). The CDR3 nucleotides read TGTGCCAGCAGCTTAGACCAGGGCCCCTACAATGAGCAGTTCTTC. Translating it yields CASSLDQGPYNEQFF.